In this sample, the clone carrying this TCR beta chain turned up many times. Its antigen remains unidentified. This sample is part of a study of blood T cells in healthy people across ages. Overall study results and limits: Roughly linear declines in TCR beta diversity per million T cells occurred with age.

Per sample, no less than 5.5 micrograms of total RNA were extracted. Trimming removed 6 bases from V and 4 bases from J; junction bases left unmatched: 4. Germline values: CDR1 MNHNS, CDR2 SASEGT. CDR3 length: 14 amino acids. Combining a sample-barcoded 5' primer with a J-beta primer mix, a second PCR ran for roughly 6 to 12 cycles. Unique molecular identifiers of 12 random nucleotides labeled each cDNA. MiXCR, applied by TCRdb to the 5' RACE reads, yields one record per CDR3 protein. This table has around 670,000 distinct CDR3 sequences, around 31% appearing once. This rearrangement joins TRBV6-1 to TRBJ2-1; the match to TRBD1 covers 9 bases. This TCR was sampled from a woman aged 80 or older in good health. The source material was blood. CDR3 amino acids: CASRQGASYNEQFF. The CDR3 DNA sequence: TGTGCCAGCAGACAGGGGGCGTCTTACAATGAGCAGTTCTTC.